This is a list of T cell receptor beta chains from one sample in a study of T-cell reconstitution after alpha-beta-depleted transplantation in children. Each CDR3 protein is one row after TCRdb ran MiXCR on the PCR reads. Altogether almost 400,000 distinct CDR3 sequences are present, over 20% being singletons, with the ten largest covering over 3.5%. Here the sequenced sample was PBMCs from the stem cell graft donor, taken from the stem cell graft. The receptors originated from a human donor who donated a stem cell graft to a child with acute myeloid leukemia. Each CDR3 is given with its conserved first and last residue. The order of the fields is J gene, V gene, CDR3 protein.

>TRBJ2-1|TRBV12-3/TRBV12-4
CASRSLAGIYNEQFF
>TRBJ2-2|TRBV12-3/TRBV12-4
CASSFHLQSETGELFF
>TRBJ2-3|TRBV29-1
CSVVPGVPTDTQYF
>TRBJ2-7|TRBV7-2
CASSLELAGAEQYF
>TRBJ2-5|TRBV18
CASSPSAGQYF
>TRBJ1-5|TRBV5-6
CASSLAGANQPQHF
>TRBJ1-5|TRBV29-1
CSVEIQHNQPQHF
>TRBJ2-2|TRBV6-1
CASSPARGRENTGELFF
>TRBJ2-1|TRBV6-6
CASSTTYYNEQFF
>TRBJ2-3|TRBV7-6
CASSSRTGVEADTQYF
>TRBJ2-3|TRBV28
CASSPTGTSGRRSTDTQYF
>TRBJ2-2|TRBV20-1
CSARDGTGADGELFF
>TRBJ1-2|TRBV12-3/TRBV12-4
CASSSNSYGYTF
>TRBJ2-3|TRBV12-3/TRBV12-4
CASRGTSGGTPDTQYF
>TRBJ1-4|TRBV25-1
CASSDRAGSEKLFF
>TRBJ2-3|TRBV12-5
CASGGQGRVDTQYF
>TRBJ2-3|TRBV20-1
CSVFLPRTDTQYF
>TRBJ1-1|TRBV7-9
CASSSRDSENTEAFF
>TRBJ1-1|TRBV5-1
CASSLAGGEDTEAFF
>TRBJ2-7|TRBV29-1
CSVGGGTVTYEQYF
>TRBJ1-2|TRBV20-1
CSARDRRGNGYTF
>TRBJ1-2|TRBV29-1
CSVGLRDRAYGYTF
>TRBJ1-5|TRBV7-9
CASSLASNQPQHF
>TRBJ2-7|TRBV25-1
CASSEPGSYEQYF
>TRBJ2-5|TRBV10-3
CAISNRQVIQETQYF
>TRBJ2-7|TRBV29-1
CSVGPGRMHYEQYF
>TRBJ2-1|TRBV15
CATSRDAGHEQFF
>TRBJ2-3|TRBV11-2
CASSLPDERESGTDTQYF
>TRBJ1-1|TRBV29-1
CSVEDLQDDRGLGTEAFF
>TRBJ2-1|TRBV7-9
CASSLPGSAEQFF
>TRBJ1-2|TRBV10-3
CAISSGETNYGYTF
>TRBJ2-7|TRBV4-3
CASSQVRTSGAYEQYF
>TRBJ1-2|TRBV6-5
CASSKGGYGYTF
>TRBJ1-6|TRBV10-3
CAISERTANSPLHF
>TRBJ1-1|TRBV6-4
CASSPTENTEAFF
>TRBJ2-6|TRBV20-1
CSARTSGRGSGANVLTF
>TRBJ2-3|TRBV5-1
CASSLMGTFDTDTQYF
>TRBJ1-1|TRBV18
CASSPGHLMNTEAFF
>TRBJ2-7|TRBV28
CASSSRTSGLSYEQYF
>TRBJ2-7|TRBV3-1
CASSQAVGLGAEQYF
>TRBJ1-5|TRBV6-5
CASSYSVSEDSGQPQHF
>TRBJ1-2|TRBV5-1
CASSGLSAPGHGYTF
>TRBJ2-5|TRBV12-3/TRBV12-4
CASSPGLKETQYF
>TRBJ2-1|TRBV9
CASSFALAGGPSEQFF
>TRBJ1-5|TRBV12-3/TRBV12-4
CASSFFGTGNQPQHF